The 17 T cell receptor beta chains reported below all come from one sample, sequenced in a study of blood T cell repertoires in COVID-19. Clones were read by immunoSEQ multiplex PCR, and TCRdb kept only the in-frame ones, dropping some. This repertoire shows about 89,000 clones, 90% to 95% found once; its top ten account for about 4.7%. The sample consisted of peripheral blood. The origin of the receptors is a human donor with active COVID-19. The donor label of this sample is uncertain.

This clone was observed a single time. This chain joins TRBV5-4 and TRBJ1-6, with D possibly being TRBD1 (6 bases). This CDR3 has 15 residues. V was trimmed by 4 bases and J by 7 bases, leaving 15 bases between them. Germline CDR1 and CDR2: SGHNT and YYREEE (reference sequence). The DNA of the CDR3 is TGTGCCAGCAGCCTACCTACAGGGAAGAATTCACCCCTCCACTTT. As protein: CASSLPTGKNSPLHF.

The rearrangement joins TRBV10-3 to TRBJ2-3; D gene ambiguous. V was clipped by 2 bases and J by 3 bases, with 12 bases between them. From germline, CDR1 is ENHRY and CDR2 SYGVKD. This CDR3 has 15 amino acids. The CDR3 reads CAISEGTTPTDTQYF. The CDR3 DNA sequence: TGTGCCATCAGTGAGGGCACGACTCCGACAGATACGCAGTATTTT.

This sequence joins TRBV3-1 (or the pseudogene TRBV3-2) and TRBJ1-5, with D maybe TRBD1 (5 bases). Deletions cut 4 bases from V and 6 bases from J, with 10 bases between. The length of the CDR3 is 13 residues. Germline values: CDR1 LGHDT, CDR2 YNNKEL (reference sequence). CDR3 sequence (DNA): TGTGCCAGCAGCCTTCCCGGGGGTCAGCCCCAGCATTTT. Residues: CASSLPGGQPQHF.

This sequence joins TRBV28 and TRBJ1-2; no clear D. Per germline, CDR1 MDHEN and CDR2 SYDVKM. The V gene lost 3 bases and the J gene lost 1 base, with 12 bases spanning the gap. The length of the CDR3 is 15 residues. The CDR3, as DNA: TGTGCCAGCAGTTTCAGACTTCGGGATAACTATGGCTACACCTTC. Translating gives CASSFRLRDNYGYTF.

The CDR3 sequence is CASSLTSGRAGSYNEQFF. The CDR3 coding sequence is TGTGCCAGCAGTCTGACTAGCGGGAGGGCCGGGTCCTACAATGAGCAGTTCTTC. The J gene is TRBJ2-1, the V gene TRBV6-2 or TRBV6-3; 14 bases map to TRBD2. Losses at the gene ends were 5 bases for V and 1 base for J; bases not matched to a gene: 7. CDR3 length equals 18 residues. CDR1 and CDR2 (germline): MNHEY, SVGEGT.

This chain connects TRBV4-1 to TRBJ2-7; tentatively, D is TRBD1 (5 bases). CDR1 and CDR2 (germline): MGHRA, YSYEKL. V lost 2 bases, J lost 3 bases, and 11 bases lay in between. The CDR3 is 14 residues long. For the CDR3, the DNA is TGCGCCAGCAGCCAACAGGGTCTAAGCTACGAGCAGTACTTC. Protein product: CASSQQGLSYEQYF.

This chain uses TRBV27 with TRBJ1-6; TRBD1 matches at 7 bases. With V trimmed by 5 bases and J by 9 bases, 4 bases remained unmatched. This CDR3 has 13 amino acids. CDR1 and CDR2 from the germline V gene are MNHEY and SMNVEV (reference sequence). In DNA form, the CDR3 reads TGTGCCAGCAGTCCCCAGGGGGGTTCACCCCTCCACTTT. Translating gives CASSPQGGSPLHF.

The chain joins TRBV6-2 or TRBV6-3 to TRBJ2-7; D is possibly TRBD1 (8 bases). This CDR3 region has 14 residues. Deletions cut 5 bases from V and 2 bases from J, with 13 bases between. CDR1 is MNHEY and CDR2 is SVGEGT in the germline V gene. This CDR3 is CASSRTGGAYEQYF. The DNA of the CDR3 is TGTGCCAGCAGTCGCACAGGGGGGGCCTACGAGCAGTACTTC.

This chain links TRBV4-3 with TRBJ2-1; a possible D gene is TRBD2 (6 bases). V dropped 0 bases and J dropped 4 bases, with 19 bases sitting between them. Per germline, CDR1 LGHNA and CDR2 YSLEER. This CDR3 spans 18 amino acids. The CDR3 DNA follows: TGCGCCAGCAGCCAAGAAATTCACCCCGGGAGATATTACAATGAGCAGTTCTTC. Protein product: CASSQEIHPGRYYNEQFF.

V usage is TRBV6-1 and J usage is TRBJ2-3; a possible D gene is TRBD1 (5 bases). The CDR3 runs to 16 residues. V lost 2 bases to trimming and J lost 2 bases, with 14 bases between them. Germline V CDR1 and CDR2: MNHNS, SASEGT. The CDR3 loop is CASSEQGRVDTDTQYF. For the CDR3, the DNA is TGTGCCAGCAGTGAACAGGGCAGGGTCGACACAGATACGCAGTATTTT.

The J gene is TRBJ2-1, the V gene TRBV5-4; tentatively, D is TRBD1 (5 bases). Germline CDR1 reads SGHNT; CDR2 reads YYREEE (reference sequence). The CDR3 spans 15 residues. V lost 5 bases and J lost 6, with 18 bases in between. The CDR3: CASSPQGSPFNEQFF. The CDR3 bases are TGTGCCAGCAGTCCTCAGGGCAGCCCGTTCAATGAGCAGTTCTTC. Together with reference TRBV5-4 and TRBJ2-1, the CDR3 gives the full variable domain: ETGVTQSPTHLIKTRGQQVTLRCSSQSGHNTVSWYQQALGQGPQFIFQYYREEENGRGNFPPRFSGLQFPNYSSELNVNALELDDSALYLCASSPQGSPFNEQFFGPGTRLTVL.

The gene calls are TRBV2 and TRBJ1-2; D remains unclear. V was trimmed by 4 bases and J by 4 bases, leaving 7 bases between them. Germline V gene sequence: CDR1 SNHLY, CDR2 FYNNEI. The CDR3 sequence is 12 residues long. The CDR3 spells CASSGEGYGYTF. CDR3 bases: TGTGCCAGCAGTGGGGAGGGCTATGGCTACACCTTC.

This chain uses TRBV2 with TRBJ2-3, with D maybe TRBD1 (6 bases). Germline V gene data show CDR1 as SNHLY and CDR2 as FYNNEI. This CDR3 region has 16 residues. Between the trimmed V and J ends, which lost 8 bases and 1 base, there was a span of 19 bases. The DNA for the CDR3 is TGTGCCAGCCGAGGGGGTTTGCGACGGGGCACAGATACGCAGTATTTT. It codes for CASRGGLRRGTDTQYF.

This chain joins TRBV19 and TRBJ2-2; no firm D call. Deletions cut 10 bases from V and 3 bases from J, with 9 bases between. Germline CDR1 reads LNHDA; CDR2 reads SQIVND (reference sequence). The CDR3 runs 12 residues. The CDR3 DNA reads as TGTGCCATCAACACCTACACCGGGGAGCTGTTTTTT. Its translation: CAINTYTGELFF. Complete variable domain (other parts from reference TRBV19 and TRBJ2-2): DGGITQSPKYLFRKEGQNVTLSCEQNLNHDAMYWYRQDPGQGLRLIYYSQIVNDFQKGDIAEGYSVSREKKESFPLTVTSAQKNPTAFYLCAINTYTGELFFGEGSRLTVL.

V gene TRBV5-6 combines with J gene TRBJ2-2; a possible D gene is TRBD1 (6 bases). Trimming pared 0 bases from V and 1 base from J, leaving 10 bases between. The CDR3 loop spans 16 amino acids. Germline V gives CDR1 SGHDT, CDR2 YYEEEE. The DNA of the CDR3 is TGTGCCAGCAGCTTGGGTTCACAGGGGAACACCGGGGAGCTGTTTTTT. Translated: CASSLGSQGNTGELFF. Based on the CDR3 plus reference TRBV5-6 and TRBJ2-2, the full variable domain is DAGVTQSPTHLIKTRGQQVTLRCSPKSGHDTVSWYQQALGQGPQFIFQYYEEEERQRGNFPDRFSGHQFPNYSSELNVNALLLGDSALYLCASSLGSQGNTGELFFGEGSRLTVL.

The CDR3 DNA is TGTGCCAGCAGCAAAGCCGACAGGGCGCCCTACTCTGGGGCCAACGTCCTGACTTTC. The encoded protein is CASSKADRAPYSGANVLTF. The V gene is TRBV21-1, the J gene TRBJ2-6; the listed D gene, TRBD1, was not tested against the DNA. TRBV21-1 is a pseudogene locus. The CDR3 covers 19 residues.

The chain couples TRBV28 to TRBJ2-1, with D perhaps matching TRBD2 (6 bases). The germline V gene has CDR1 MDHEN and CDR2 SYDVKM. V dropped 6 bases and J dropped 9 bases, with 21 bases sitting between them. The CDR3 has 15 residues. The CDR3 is CASRVEYGRITEQFF. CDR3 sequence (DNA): TGTGCCAGCAGGGTCGAATACGGGAGAATTACTGAGCAGTTCTTC.